The 7 T cell receptor beta chains reported below all come from one sample, sequenced in a study of Ad26.COV2.S vaccination and SARS-CoV-2 variants. Treatment specified: 15 to 20 received Ad26.COV2.S at low or high dose, single or two shots; roughly five received placebo; per-sample allocation not given. Sampling occurred on day 63 after the first vaccine or placebo injection. Method: immunoSEQ multiplex PCR; TCRdb's copy keeps in-frame clones and lacks some. The sample lists 350,000 to 450,000 clones; approximately 90% were seen once. The material was peripheral blood, obtained in a trial of Ad26.COV2.S vaccine versus placebo. The origin of the receptors is a person aged 18-60 years who received the Ad26.COV2.S COVID-19 vaccine or a placebo.

This sequence joins TRBV24-1 and TRBJ2-7, with 7 bases lining up with TRBD1. Trimming cost V 7 bases and J 4 bases; bases outside gene matches: 9. The CDR3 is 14 amino acids. CDR1 and CDR2 from the germline V gene are KGHDR and SFDVKD. CDR3: CATSRDREAYEQYF. DNA of the CDR3: TGTGCCACCAGCCGGGACAGAGAAGCTTACGAGCAGTACTTC.

This sequence joins TRBV6-2 or TRBV6-3 and TRBJ1-2; 8 bases are a match to TRBD1. Germline CDR1 and CDR2: MNHEY and SVGEGT. This CDR3 has 18 residues. V gave up 6 bases and J gave up 0 bases; unmatched junction bases: 15. The CDR3 coding sequence is TGTGCCAGCAGCTCTGGGGGACAGGAGGGTCTCTCTAACTATGGCTACACCTTC. As protein: CASSSGGQEGLSNYGYTF.

CDR3 DNA sequence: TGCAGCGCCGCAAGGGACAGGGGGTTGGGTTTCTTT. The encoded protein is CSAARDRGLGFF. This rearrangement joins TRBV29-1 to TRBJ1-1; TRBD1 agrees at 11 bases. J gave up 13 bases and V 7 bases, and 11 bases lay outside the gene matches. CDR1 and CDR2 (germline): SQVTM, ANQGSEA. The CDR3 covers 12 residues.

This clone was observed a single time. CDR3 DNA: TGTGCCAGCGGGGTGGGGGACGGCTACACCTTC. Translation gives CASGVGDGYTF. The genes are TRBV25-1 and TRBJ1-2; D perhaps matches TRBD1 (5 bases). Between the trimmed V and J ends, which lost 8 bases and 8 bases, there was a span of 12 bases. The CDR3 contains 11 residues. Germline CDR1 MGHDK, CDR2 SYGVNS.

The chain joins TRBV24-1 to TRBJ2-1; 8 nucleotides match TRBD1. The germline V gene has CDR1 KGHDR and CDR2 SFDVKD. The V and J ends lost 2 bases and 6 bases, in that order; junction bases with no gene match: 8. The CDR3 is made up of 16 amino acids. For the CDR3, the DNA is TGTGCCACCAGTGATTCCCCAGGGGGCAAAACCAATGAGCAGTTCTTC. The encoded protein is CATSDSPGGKTNEQFF.

The chain joins TRBV5-1 to TRBJ2-7; 9 bases are shared with TRBD1. Trimming cost V 3 bases and J 4 bases; bases outside gene matches: 11. The CDR3 has 16 amino acids. Germline CDR1 reads SGHRS; CDR2 reads YFSETQ. Here the CDR3 reads CASSSLQGALIYEQYF. CDR3 DNA: TGCGCCAGCAGCTCGCTACAGGGGGCGTTAATATACGAGCAGTACTTC.

This clone was seen only once. J is TRBJ2-3 and V is TRBV2; the D is unclear. With 8 bases removed from V and 4 bases from J, the gap between germline ends came to 19 bases. The CDR3 is 15 amino acids. Per germline, CDR1 SNHLY and CDR2 FYNNEI. The DNA for the CDR3 is TGTGCCAGCCGGTTATACGGTAAGAGCGCAGATACGCAGTATTTT. Amino acids: CASRLYGKSADTQYF.